The source of this TCR beta chain is a study of T cells after posttransplantation cyclophosphamide. Study conclusions and caveats: Donor CD8+ memory clones often dominated recipient blood repertoires at later times. After PTCy, TRB diversity resembled that of CNI/methotrexate controls. Skin or GI-infiltrating T cells shared few TRB sequences with blood.

Sequenced by immunoSEQ multiplex PCR; TCRdb stores in-frame clones only, minus some. Among approximately 45,000 clones, less than 95% were seen once, and the ten largest hold under 3%. Note on this clone: Its specificity is not known.

A marrow graft followed busulfan-fludarabine conditioning, with cyclophosphamide on days +3 and +4. In germline, CDR1 is SGHNT, CDR2 YYREEE (reference sequence). V was clipped by 4 bases and J by 4 bases, with 17 bases between them. This CDR3 has 15 amino acids. The TCR was taken from a male patient aged 55 to 69 who received an allogeneic stem cell transplant from a related donor and was CMV-positive. Some T cells may trace back to the graft donor. The specimen comprised PBMCs, sampled around 60 days after allogeneic stem cell transplant with posttransplant cyclophosphamide. The chain employs TRBV5-4 and TRBJ2-5; possible D gene TRBD1, 6 bases. CDR3 sequence (DNA): TGTGCCAGCAGCATACAGGGAGCTCTGGCAGAGACCCAGTACTTC. Protein: CASSIQGALAETQYF. The full variable domain, with the rest looked up from reference TRBV5-4 and TRBJ2-5, is ETGVTQSPTHLIKTRGQQVTLRCSSQSGHNTVSWYQQALGQGPQFIFQYYREEENGRGNFPPRFSGLQFPNYSSELNVNALELDDSALYLCASSIQGALAETQYFGPGTRLLVL.